The 5 T cell receptor beta chains in this list originate from one sample, sequenced in a study of identical twins (dated by TCRdb to about 2016). The method behind the library was 5' RACE. TCRdb shows the sequencer as Illumina HiSeq 2000. TCRdb passed the public sequencing reads through fastp at Q25 and MiXCR, retaining productive beta sequences. One record per CDR3 amino acid sequence lists the most common genes and DNA. Here the sample has approximately 690,000 distinct CDR3 sequences; 5.5% to 6.5% occur a single time. 1.5% to 2% of the sample belongs to the ten largest clones. The sequenced sample consisted of naive T cells sorted from blood. The cell subset or site label of this sample denotes: cells isolated with a human naive T-cell isolation kit. These receptors all come from a man aged 18 to 35 in good health.

This clonotype has a handful of counts. The chain employs TRBV18 and TRBJ2-7; 8 bases map to TRBD1. Unmatched junction bases numbered 7, after V lost 4 bases and J lost 5 bases. CDR3 length: 14 amino acids. Germline CDR1 is KGHSH and CDR2 is LQKENI. CDR3 in amino acids: CASSLVDRAHEQYV. The CDR3 DNA reads as TGTGCCAGCTCACTTGTGGACAGGGCACACGAGCAGTACGTC.

This clonotype was seen repeatedly, ten times or more. V usage is TRBV3-1 and J usage is TRBJ2-1; D gene uncertain. The germline gives CDR1 LGHDT, CDR2 YNNKEL (reference sequence). With 1 base removed from V and 2 bases from J, the gap between germline ends came to 12 bases. This CDR3 contains 16 residues. In nucleotides, the CDR3 is TGTGCCAGCAGCCAAGGGGCCCACCACCCCTACAATGAGCAGTTCTTC. Amino acids: CASSQGAHHPYNEQFF.

This clonotype was counted many times. At one of its ends the junction is not consistent with the germline gene, which may arise from a read error. The rearrangement links TRBV7-2 to TRBJ2-2; 12 bases map to TRBD2. There are 16 residues in the CDR3. CDR1 is SGHTA and CDR2 is FQGNSA in the germline V gene. CDR3 nucleotide sequence: TGTGCCAGCAGCTTTACTAGCGGGAGGAACCCCGGGGAGCTGTTTTTT. It specifies CASSFTSGRNPGELFF.

In this sample, this clonotype turned up a few times. This chain uses TRBV29-1 with TRBJ2-6; D is uncertain. This CDR3 comprises 12 residues. The V end lost 6 bases, the J end lost 0 bases, and 3 bases lay between the germline ends. Germline V gives CDR1 SQVTM, CDR2 ANQGSEA. The CDR3 DNA reads TGCAGCGTACACTCTGGGGCCAACGTCCTGACTTTC. Its translation is CSVHSGANVLTF.

The chain joins TRBV9 to TRBJ2-7; 9 bases align to TRBD2. The CDR3 is 14 residues long. After removal of 0 bases from V and 6 bases from J, the junction contained 4 bases not matched to a gene. The germline V gene has CDR1 SGDLS and CDR2 YYNGEE. The CDR3 sequence: CASSVDSSGIEQYF. DNA of the CDR3: TGTGCCAGCAGCGTAGACTCTAGCGGGATCGAGCAGTACTTC.